This note documents a single T cell receptor (beta chain) sequence. Source study methods: Amplification of reference gene primers provided the estimated nucleated cell counts. Measured with immunoSEQ multiplex PCR; TCRdb has only the in-frame clones, and not every one. V and J calls plus clone size are reproduced from that table; the DNA served to infer D and trimming. The table has approximately 250,000 clones, roughly 81% seen once; the top ten hold about 4%. These data come from a study of blood T cell repertoires in COVID-19. Study information: Samples came from the United States, Italy and Spain, spanning acute and convalescent COVID-19. PBMCs, B-cell-depleted T cells, or T cells provided the cDNA or gDNA that made up the material.

This CDR3 contains 13 residues. V lost 5 bases, J lost 5 bases, and 12 bases lay in between. The germline V gene has CDR1 SGHTA and CDR2 FQGTGA. The sequenced sample consisted of peripheral blood. V gene TRBV7-3 combines with J gene TRBJ2-5; D is undetermined. The TCR was taken from a man in his fifties or sixties with acute or convalescent COVID-19. CDR3: CASSQASYETQYF. The CDR3 nucleotides read TGTGCCAGCAGCCAGGCCAGTTACGAGACCCAGTACTTC.